These 19 T cell receptor beta chains came from one sample sequenced in a study of blood T cell repertoires in COVID-19. This table comes from immunoSEQ multiplex PCR, and its TCRdb copy is limited to in-frame clones, with some not included. The sample has tens of thousands of clones, approximately 88% seen once. Input material: peripheral blood. The source of these receptors is a man aged 50 or older with active COVID-19.

The chain combines TRBV7-2 with TRBJ1-4; 8 bases agree with TRBD1. J lost 2 bases, V lost 5 bases, and 4 bases had no gene match. The CDR3 consists of 15 residues. From germline, CDR1 is SGHTA and CDR2 FQGNSA. The CDR3 bases are TGTGCCAGCAGCGCCAGGGGGCCCACTAATGAAAAACTGTTTTTT. It yields the protein CASSARGPTNEKLFF.

CDR3 region: CASRKKPGGASNNEQFF. CDR3 nucleotide sequence: TGCGCCAGCAGGAAGAAGCCCGGGGGAGCTTCAAACAATGAGCAGTTCTTC. The chain has TRBV4-3 and TRBJ2-1, with a weak D call TRBD2 (6 bases). Germline V lookup: CDR1 LGHNA, CDR2 YSLEER. Between the trimmed V and J ends, which lost 6 bases and 5 bases, there was a span of 23 bases. This CDR3 is 17 amino acids long.

V and J are TRBV6-2 or TRBV6-3 and TRBJ2-1; the match to TRBD2 covers 12 bases. This CDR3 is built from 17 residues. The J segment lost 0 bases and the V segment lost 2 bases, leaving 2 bases of the junction unmatched. Germline V gene data show CDR1 as MNHEY and CDR2 as SVGEGT. CDR3 sequence: CASSYAGLAGSYNEQFF. CDR3 DNA: TGTGCCAGCAGTTACGCGGGACTAGCGGGCTCCTACAATGAGCAGTTCTTC.

The chain combines TRBV10-1 with TRBJ2-7; no reliable D call. CDR3 size: 10 residues. From germline, CDR1 is WNHNN and CDR2 SYGVQD (reference sequence). V was clipped by 8 bases and J by 9 bases, with 11 bases between them. This CDR3 is CASRPLGQYF. CDR3 nucleotides: TGCGCCAGCCGCCCCCTCGGGCAGTACTTC.

This clone showed up just once. The chain has TRBV20-1 and TRBJ1-1, with D uncertain. Trimming took 1 base from V and 13 from J, leaving 10 bases between them. CDR1 and CDR2 (germline): DFQATT, SNEGSKA (reference sequence). The CDR3 runs 10 residues. The CDR3 nucleotides are TGCAGTGCTAGAGGGTTGCGGGATTTCTTT. Encoded protein: CSARGLRDFF.

The chain carries TRBV6-2 or TRBV6-3 and TRBJ2-2, with 10 bases lining up with TRBD2. With 5 bases clipped from V and 6 bases from J, the junction kept 12 bases outside the gene matches. Germline loops: CDR1 MNHEY, CDR2 SVGEGT. The CDR3 spans 17 residues. CDR3 DNA sequence: TGTGCCAGCAGTCATACCGACCCTAGCGGGAGCGCCGGGGAGCTGTTTTTT. Translating it yields CASSHTDPSGSAGELFF.

The chain links TRBV6-5 to TRBJ1-1; D may be TRBD1 (5 bases). Germline V gene data show CDR1 as MNHEY and CDR2 as SVGAGI. Trimming left V 7 bases short and J 5 bases short, with 17 bases between. The CDR3 totals 14 residues. The CDR3, as DNA: TGTGCCAGCAAACTCTCATCCAGGGCGACTGAAGCTTTCTTT. It encodes CASKLSSRATEAFF.

This clone was seen once. The V gene is TRBV28, the J gene TRBJ2-7; possibly TRBD1 for D (6 bases). V lost 5 bases and J 5 bases, leaving 22 bases between the germline ends. Germline assignment: CDR1 MDHEN and CDR2 SYDVKM. This CDR3 spans 16 amino acids. In DNA form, the CDR3 reads TGTGCCAGCAGTCCCGGCTGGGGAAGGGGGAGCGACGAGCAGTACTTC. Translation: CASSPGWGRGSDEQYF.

The V and J genes are TRBV12-5 and TRBJ2-3; perhaps TRBD2 as D (6 bases). Trimming took 3 bases from V and 4 from J, leaving 8 bases between them. From germline, CDR1 is LGHNT and CDR2 FRNRAP. The CDR3 length is 13 residues. For the CDR3, the DNA is TGTGCTAGTGGTTTCAGCGGGCCAGATACGCAGTATTTT. As protein: CASGFSGPDTQYF.

The J gene is TRBJ2-1, the V gene TRBV6-5; TRBD2 matches at 10 bases. CDR1 is MNHEY and CDR2 is SVGAGI in the germline V gene. This CDR3 has 14 amino acids. V gave up 5 bases and J gave up 6 bases; unmatched junction bases: 4. CDR3 bases: TGTGCCAGCAGTCCTAGCGGGAGTATCAATGAGCAGTTCTTC. Encoded protein: CASSPSGSINEQFF.

The chain carries TRBV7-3 and TRBJ2-5, with D tentatively TRBD1 (6 bases). The V gene's germline CDR1 is SGHTA and CDR2 FQGTGA. CDR3 length: 12 amino acids. Deletions cut 5 bases from V and 7 bases from J, with 11 bases between. The CDR3 nucleotides read TGTGCCAGCAGCGTGGACAGATCGACCCAGTACTTC. Residues: CASSVDRSTQYF.

In DNA, the CDR3 is TGTGCCAGCAGTTTAGCGGGGTCCTACGAGCAGTACTTC. It yields the protein CASSLAGSYEQYF. This rearrangement joins TRBV28 to TRBJ2-7, with D tentatively TRBD2 (6 bases). With 2 bases removed from V and 1 base from J, the gap between germline ends came to 6 bases. The CDR3 is 13 residues long. Germline V lookup: CDR1 MDHEN, CDR2 SYDVKM.

The V gene is TRBV13, the J gene TRBJ2-1, with D possibly matching TRBD1 (5 bases). Trimming took 5 bases from V and 6 from J, leaving 8 bases between them. CDR1 is PRHDT and CDR2 is FYEKMQ in the germline V gene (reference sequence). CDR3 length equals 12 residues. The CDR3 DNA follows: TGTGCCAGCAGCCGGACAAGCAATGAGCAGTTCTTC. As protein: CASSRTSNEQFF. Variable domain in full (rest from reference TRBV13 and TRBJ2-1): AAGVIQSPRHLIKEKRETATLKCYPIPRHDTVYWYQQGPGQDPQFLISFYEKMQSDKGSIPDRFSAQQFSDYHSELNMSSLELGDSALYFCASSRTSNEQFFGPGTRLTVL.

The V call is TRBV9, the J call TRBJ2-7, with D possibly TRBD1 on 5 matching bases. The germline CDR1 and CDR2 sequences are SGDLS and YYNGEE. The CDR3 extends over 13 amino acids. V lost 5 bases, J lost 3 bases, and 12 bases lay in between. The CDR3 bases are TGTGCCAGCAGTAAGGACAACTACTACGAGCAGTACTTC. Its protein product is CASSKDNYYEQYF.

The rearrangement joins TRBV7-2 to TRBJ2-1, with D perhaps matching TRBD2 (5 bases). Trimming left V 2 bases short and J 2 bases short, with 7 bases between. This CDR3 is 14 amino acids long. The germline gives CDR1 SGHTA, CDR2 FQGNSA. CDR3 sequence reads: CASSLSGTYNEQFF. CDR3 nucleotides: TGTGCCAGCAGCTTATCCGGGACCTACAATGAGCAGTTCTTC.

The chain has TRBV5-1 and TRBJ1-2; 8 bases line up with TRBD1. Germline loops: CDR1 SGHRS, CDR2 YFSETQ. The CDR3 runs 15 residues. V lost 4 bases to trimming and J lost 0 bases; unmatched junction nucleotides: 5. CDR3 coding DNA: TGCGCCAGCAGCCCCGGACAGGGTGCTAACTATGGCTACACCTTC. This codes for CASSPGQGANYGYTF.

The gene calls are TRBV28 and TRBJ1-4, with D possibly matching TRBD1 (5 bases). CDR3 size: 15 residues. The V end lost 6 bases, the J end lost 0 bases, and 11 bases lay between the germline ends. Germline-derived CDR1 and CDR2 are MDHEN and SYDVKM. CDR3 sequence: CASRSGTATNEKLFF. The CDR3 nucleotides read TGTGCCAGCAGGTCGGGGACTGCAACTAATGAAAAACTGTTTTTT.

V usage is TRBV29-1 and J usage is TRBJ2-7, with D tentatively TRBD1 (6 bases). The CDR3 runs to 12 residues. The germline gives CDR1 SQVTM, CDR2 ANQGSEA. Trimming took 5 bases from V and 5 from J, leaving 13 bases between them. The CDR3 region is CSVPVTGNEQYF. In DNA form, the CDR3 reads TGCAGCGTTCCAGTAACAGGGAACGAGCAGTACTTC.

The rearrangement uses TRBV12-3 or TRBV12-4 and TRBJ2-3, with no clear D. Trimming stripped 3 bases from V and 2 bases from J, with 6 bases between. The CDR3 consists of 13 residues. The CDR3: CASSLVATDTQYF. CDR3 sequence (DNA): TGTGCCAGCAGTTTGGTAGCCACAGATACGCAGTATTTT.